What follows are 10 T cell receptor beta chains derived from one specimen sequenced in a study of control samples from healthy donors and cancer patients. Sequenced by immunoSEQ multiplex PCR; TCRdb stores in-frame clones only, minus some. The data hold around 76,000 clones, with roughly nine tenths observed a single time. Sequencing was carried out using PBMCs. All receptors come from a woman aged 45 to 65 with colorectal cancer.

This chain connects TRBV7-2 to TRBJ1-1; D is uncertain. The V end was cut by 1 base, the J end by 4 bases, with 13 bases between. The CDR3 is 15 amino acids. Germline CDR1 SGHTA, CDR2 FQGNSA. CDR3 protein: CASSLGRTPSTEAFF. CDR3 DNA: TGTGCCAGCAGCTTAGGGAGGACCCCGAGCACTGAAGCTTTCTTT.

V and J are TRBV7-2 and TRBJ1-5; TRBD1 agrees at 9 bases. V was pared by 5 bases and J by 1 base, with 9 bases of the junction left unmatched. The CDR3 covers 17 residues. Germline V CDR1 and CDR2: SGHTA, FQGNSA. The CDR3 DNA reads TGTGCCAGCAGCCCAGGACAGGGGATCGGAAGCAATCAGCCCCAGCATTTT. Amino acids: CASSPGQGIGSNQPQHF.

The J gene is TRBJ2-1, the V gene TRBV7-3, with D possibly being TRBD2 (5 bases). The CDR3 has 13 residues. Trimming took off 4 bases at V and 15 bases at J, with 19 bases between the two ends. CDR1 is SGHTA and CDR2 is FQGTGA in the germline V gene. DNA for the CDR3: TGTGCCAGCAGCTCAATCGGGGAGATCGAGGGGTTCTTC. Translated: CASSSIGEIEGFF.

The chain carries TRBV6-1 and TRBJ2-3; tentative D call: TRBD2 (6 bases). With 0 bases removed from V and 4 bases from J, the gap between germline ends came to 11 bases. This CDR3 has 15 amino acids. Per the germline V gene, CDR1 is MNHNS and CDR2 is SASEGT. CDR3 DNA sequence: TGTGCCAGCAGTGAAGCGGGACTGGGGGCAGATACGCAGTATTTT. Translating it yields CASSEAGLGADTQYF.

The gene calls are TRBV6-2 or TRBV6-3 and TRBJ1-5; D unresolved. Trimming shortened V by 0 bases and J by 1 base, and 7 bases separated the two germline ends. In germline, CDR1 is MNHEY, CDR2 SVGEGT. This CDR3 is 15 amino acids long. The CDR3 protein is CASSYSGRSNQPQHF. The CDR3 DNA reads TGTGCCAGCAGTTACTCAGGGAGGAGCAATCAGCCCCAGCATTTT.

The CDR3 protein is CSVERTSGGEQFF. In DNA form, the CDR3 reads TGCAGCGTTGAGAGGACTAGCGGCGGTGAGCAGTTCTTC. This chain connects TRBV29-1 to TRBJ2-1; 10 bases map to TRBD2. V lost 3 bases, J lost 9 bases, and 5 bases stayed unmatched. From germline, CDR1 is SQVTM and CDR2 ANQGSEA. CDR3 size: 13 residues.

The rearrangement joins TRBV20-1 to TRBJ1-2, with 7 bases fitting TRBD1. Unmatched junction bases numbered 2, after V lost 4 bases and J lost 6 bases. Germline CDR1 DFQATT, CDR2 SNEGSKA (reference sequence). CDR3 length: 11 amino acids. CDR3 sequence (DNA): TGCAGTGCTAAGGGGGCGCATGGCTACACCTTC. This gives the protein CSAKGAHGYTF.

In regard to this clone: At one end the junction does not follow the germline gene, possibly because of a read error. This sequence joins TRBV9 and TRBJ1-2; tentative D call: TRBD1 (5 bases). The CDR3 loop spans 12 amino acids. Germline V lookup: CDR1 SGDLS, CDR2 YYNGEE. The CDR3: CASSTTSGRLYF. CDR3 nucleotides: TGTGCCAGCTCCACCACCTCGGGGCGGCTTTACTTC. The full variable domain, in which reference TRBV9 and TRBJ1-2 provide the parts outside the CDR3, is DSGVTQTPKHLITATGQRVTLRCSPRSGDLSVYWYQQSLDQGLQFLIQYYNGEERAKGNILERFSAQQFPDLHSELNLSSLELGDSALYFCASSTTSGRLYFGSGTRLTVV.

The chain links TRBV7-2 to TRBJ2-5; TRBD2 matches 10 bases. There are 14 residues in the CDR3. CDR1 is SGHTA, CDR2 FQGNSA, per germline. Unmatched junction bases numbered 5, after V lost 5 bases and J lost 5 bases. CDR3 in amino acids: CASSPGLASETQYF. For the CDR3, the DNA is TGTGCCAGCAGCCCGGGACTAGCGAGCGAGACCCAGTACTTC.

In the case of this clone: The identical CDR3 is also encoded by other nucleotide sequences in the sample. The CDR3 bases are TGTGCCAGTAGTATATCTAGCGTCTCCTACAATGAGCAGTTCTTC. It yields the protein CASSISSVSYNEQFF. This chain connects TRBV19 to TRBJ2-1; tentative D call: TRBD2 (6 bases). Trimming left V 2 bases short and J 0 bases short, with 8 bases between. Germline CDR1 and CDR2: LNHDA and SQIVND (reference sequence). The CDR3 length is 15 residues. The whole variable domain, remainder taken from reference TRBV19 and TRBJ2-1, is DGGITQSPKYLFRKEGQNVTLSCEQNLNHDAMYWYRQDPGQGLRLIYYSQIVNDFQKGDIAEGYSVSREKKESFPLTVTSAQKNPTAFYLCASSISSVSYNEQFFGPGTRLTVL.